The 7 T cell receptor beta chains reported below all come from one sample, sequenced in a study of blood T cell repertoires in COVID-19. This table comes from immunoSEQ multiplex PCR, and its TCRdb copy is limited to in-frame clones, with some not included. The sample has hundreds of thousands of clones; about 88% are singletons. Source material: PBMCs or T cells enriched from blood (not recorded which). The source is a woman between 45 and 65 years old who had recovered from COVID-19.

The chain combines TRBV6-4 with TRBJ2-1; tentative D call: TRBD2 (7 bases). CDR1 and CDR2 from the germline V gene are MRHNA and SNTAGT. V dropped 2 bases and J dropped 6 bases, with 17 bases sitting between them. CDR3 size: 16 residues. The DNA for the CDR3 is TGTGCCAGCAGTGACCGCGGGGGCGTAACCCTCAATGAGCAGTTCTTC. Its protein product is CASSDRGGVTLNEQFF.

The gene calls are TRBV7-9 and TRBJ2-2; D is ambiguous. The CDR3 sequence is 16 residues long. The ends were cut back, 3 bases at V and 0 bases at J, with 11 bases in the middle. Germline V lookup: CDR1 SEHNR, CDR2 FQNEAQ (reference sequence). The CDR3 DNA is TGTGCCAGCAGCTTGTTGGCGGTGACGAACACCGGGGAGCTGTTTTTT. This encodes CASSLLAVTNTGELFF.

The chain uses TRBV19 and TRBJ2-7; D is undetermined. This CDR3 has 11 amino acids. In germline, CDR1 is LNHDA, CDR2 SQIVND (reference sequence). V was trimmed by 9 bases and J by 3 bases, leaving 9 bases between them. CDR3 DNA sequence: TGTGCCAGAAGTTCCTACTACGAGCAGTACTTC. This sequence encodes CARSSYYEQYF.

The rearrangement uses TRBV28 and TRBJ1-1; D is perhaps TRBD1 (6 bases). The CDR3 length is 12 residues. V lost 8 bases to trimming and J lost 3 bases, with 10 bases between them. The germline V gene has CDR1 MDHEN and CDR2 SYDVKM. The CDR3 region is CASRRGYTEAFF. DNA for the CDR3: TGTGCCAGCCGCAGGGGATACACTGAAGCTTTCTTT.

The V gene is TRBV6-6, the J gene TRBJ1-5; tentative D call: TRBD1 (6 bases). Germline values: CDR1 MNHNY, CDR2 SVGAGI (reference sequence). V lost 8 bases and J 6 bases, leaving 20 bases between the germline ends. The CDR3 extends over 15 amino acids. The CDR3 is CASCSRTVGSQPQHF. In nucleotides, the CDR3 is TGTGCCAGCTGCTCAAGGACAGTGGGGAGTCAGCCCCAGCATTTT.

This clone appeared once. The rearrangement links TRBV5-1 to TRBJ2-5; D possibly corresponds to TRBD2 (6 bases). The V end was cut by 3 bases, the J end by 2 bases, with 20 bases between. The CDR3 is 17 residues long. Germline lookup yields CDR1 SGHRS and CDR2 YFSETQ. Written as DNA, the CDR3 is TGCGCCAGCAGCTCTGGTCGGGGACTTCCCCCGCAAGAGACCCAGTACTTC. This encodes CASSSGRGLPPQETQYF.

The chain recombines TRBV30 with TRBJ2-2; D is ambiguous. The CDR3 runs 11 residues. Germline V gene sequence: CDR1 GTSNPN, CDR2 SVGIG (reference sequence). V lost 6 bases to trimming and J lost 4 bases, with 6 bases between them. CDR3 DNA: TGTGCCTGCCACACCACCGGGGAGCTGTTTTTT. It is translated as CACHTTGELFF.